This T cell receptor beta chain was sequenced in a study of cytomegalovirus exposure and HLA in healthy donors. This clone was seen just once. The CDR3 sequence is 13 residues long. Germline assignment: CDR1 SGDLS and CDR2 YYNGEE. Deletions cut 0 bases from V and 5 bases from J, with 9 bases between. The primer mix had 60 Vbeta and 13 Jbeta primers. TCRdb's table, derived via immunoSEQ multiplex PCR, lists solely in-frame clones and lacks some. Of about 100,000 clones detected, more than 65% appear once; the ten largest clones hold 1.2%. The receptor was derived from a woman in her late teens or twenties in good health and CMV-seronegative. Sequenced sample: PBMCs. The genes are TRBV9 and TRBJ2-7; unclear D gene. The CDR3: CASSVAPRNEQYF. CDR3 bases: TGTGCCAGCAGCGTAGCGCCGAGGAACGAGCAGTACTTC.